This record covers a single T cell receptor (beta chain). No antigen is known for it. The input lacks base qualities; no much larger clone sits a single base away. The data stem from a study of tumor-infiltrating lymphocytes in primary liver carcinoma (dated by TCRdb to about 2017). For the study in its entirety: Hepatocellular carcinoma (four) or combined HCC and intrahepatic cholangiocarcinoma (one) was present in the five patients, who were three men and two women aged 30 to 69 years. Reproducibility between technical replicate repertoires was high, with correlation coefficients above 0.95 and mean shared-clone rates approximately 0.91. The tumors of the five patients were staged as T1-T3 N0M0, with maximum diameters ranging from about 4 to 10 cm. A total of roughly 35 specimens from 5 patients, comprising some 25 tumor regions, 5 adjacent noncancerous liver tissues and 5 peripheral blood samples, were covered by TCRbeta repertoire sequencing. Each sample produced about 3.65 to 7.13 million productive TCRbeta reads, and read depth showed no significant difference between tissue types. The study combined TCRbeta repertoire sequencing, expression microarrays and whole-exome sequencing across five regions of each liver tumor, with adjacent normal tissue and blood.

The CDR3 covers 15 residues, taking in both the cysteine and the phenylalanine. This entry keeps only the CDR3 DNA: 45 bases, framed from base 1. CDR1 is given as SGHNT and CDR2 as YYREEE, both from the germline V gene (reference sequence). V ends up 3 bases short and J 7 bases short, with an unmatched junction base count of 9. TCRbeta-specific cDNA was reverse-transcribed from 500 ng total RNA using a constant-region primer and ProtoScript II reverse transcriptase. TCRbeta libraries were built with three nested multiplex PCR rounds, a slightly modified ARM-PCR procedure. The first two PCR rounds used multiplex TRBV1-TRBV30 forward primers with a Cbeta reverse primer, each for approximately 11 cycles. Sample barcodes and Illumina adapters were added in a final 25-cycle PCR using Deep VentR polymerase. Before sequencing, amplicons of 200-500 bp were purified from gel using a QIAquick gel extraction kit. The TCRbeta amplicons were sequenced with 250-bp paired-end reads on an Illumina HiSeq 2500. Concerning the study's data processing: Reads were quality-trimmed with Trimmomatic v0.33, and paired reads were merged with FLASH v1.2.11 to recover full CDR3 sequences. MiGEC v1.2.1b assigned V, D and J germline segments to the rearranged TCRbeta sequences. Clonotype statistics and Shannon-Wiener diversity indices were computed with VDJtools v1.0.0. Except for diversity analysis, only each sample's 250 most abundant clonotypes were used in subsequent analyses to reduce sampling bias. TCRdb ran its own pipeline on the public reads, namely fastp trimming at Q25 and MiXCR clone calling, and kept in-frame beta chains. Identical CDR3 protein sequences are pooled into one entry, listed with their most common genes and DNA. The V and J calls shown here were made by TCRdb, not taken from the authors' results. The sample table lists about 92,000 distinct CDR3 sequences, around 68% of them with a count of one. Of the sample, roughly 27% falls within the top ten clones.

Results the study describes overall, beyond this receptor: Only the TCR beta chain was sequenced, so true repertoire diversity is likely underestimated because unpaired alpha chains were not captured. Because the samples were bulk and unsorted, CD4+ and CD8+ T cell repertoires could not be compared. The top 250 clones made up a significantly larger repertoire fraction in tumors than in blood (p = 0.039). Repertoire overlap was higher between tumor regions (mean around 36%) than tumor-adjacent (around 17%) or tumor-blood (roughly 14%) pairs, consistent with antigen-driven expansion. Only five or six patients were included in the study, and the authors note that the findings should be validated in a larger study.

Without any cell sorting, total RNA and DNA were extracted together from about 20-30 mg of bulk tissue using the AllPrep DNA/RNA mini kit. Between November 2015 and early 2016, a few patients in China with histopathologically diagnosed primary liver carcinoma had surgical resection. Patients had chronic HBV infection and were treatment-naive at sampling. Fresh tumor and adjacent tissue pieces were bisected, with one half stored in RNAlater at -80 degrees C and the other half sent for histology. The V and J genes are TRBV5-4 and TRBJ2-2; 7 middle bases align to TRBD1. This receptor was taken from a middle-aged man with primary liver carcinoma and hepatitis B virus infection. Material for sequencing was tumor-adjacent normal liver tissue. The CDR3 protein is CASSSRGGGGGELFF. The DNA sequence reads TGTGCCAGCAGCTCGAGAGGGGGCGGCGGCGGGGAGCTGTTTTTT.